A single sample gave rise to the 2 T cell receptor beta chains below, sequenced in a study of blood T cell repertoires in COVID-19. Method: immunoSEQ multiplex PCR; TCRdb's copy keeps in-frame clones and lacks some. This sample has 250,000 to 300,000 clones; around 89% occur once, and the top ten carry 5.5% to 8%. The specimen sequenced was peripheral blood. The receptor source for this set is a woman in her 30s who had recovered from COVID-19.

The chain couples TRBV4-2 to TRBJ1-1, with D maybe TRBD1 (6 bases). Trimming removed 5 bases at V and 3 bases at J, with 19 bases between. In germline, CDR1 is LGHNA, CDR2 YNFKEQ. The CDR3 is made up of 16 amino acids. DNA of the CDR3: TGTGCCAGCAGCACCCCGGGGGGCGCGGGGTACACTGAAGCTTTCTTT. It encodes CASSTPGGAGYTEAFF.

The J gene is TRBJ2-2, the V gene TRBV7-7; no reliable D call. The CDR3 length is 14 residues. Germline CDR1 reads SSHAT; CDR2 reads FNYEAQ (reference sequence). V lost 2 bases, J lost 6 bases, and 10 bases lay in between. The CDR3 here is CASSLFRSPGELFF. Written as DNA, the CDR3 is TGTGCCAGCAGCTTATTTCGTAGCCCCGGGGAGCTGTTTTTT.